This T cell receptor beta chain was sequenced in a study of cytomegalovirus exposure and HLA in healthy donors. General study points: Cytomegalovirus status was reportedly diagnosed by the classifier with high sensitivity and specificity.

Remarks on this clone: Its antigen is not known.

V was pared by 5 bases and J by 4 bases, with 7 bases of the junction left unmatched. The CDR3 runs to 14 residues. The germline V gene has CDR1 SGHDN and CDR2 FVKESK. Method: immunoSEQ multiplex PCR; TCRdb's copy keeps in-frame clones and lacks some. Found here are around 150,000 clones, approximately 84% of them singletons; the top ten hold just under 30%. V gene TRBV14 combines with J gene TRBJ1-1; 7 bases line up with TRBD1. The receptor was isolated from a man aged 25-45 years in good health and CMV-seropositive. The specimen sequenced was PBMCs. CDR3 region: CASSLDRFGTEAFF. DNA of the CDR3: TGTGCCAGCAGCTTGGACAGGTTCGGCACTGAAGCTTTCTTT.